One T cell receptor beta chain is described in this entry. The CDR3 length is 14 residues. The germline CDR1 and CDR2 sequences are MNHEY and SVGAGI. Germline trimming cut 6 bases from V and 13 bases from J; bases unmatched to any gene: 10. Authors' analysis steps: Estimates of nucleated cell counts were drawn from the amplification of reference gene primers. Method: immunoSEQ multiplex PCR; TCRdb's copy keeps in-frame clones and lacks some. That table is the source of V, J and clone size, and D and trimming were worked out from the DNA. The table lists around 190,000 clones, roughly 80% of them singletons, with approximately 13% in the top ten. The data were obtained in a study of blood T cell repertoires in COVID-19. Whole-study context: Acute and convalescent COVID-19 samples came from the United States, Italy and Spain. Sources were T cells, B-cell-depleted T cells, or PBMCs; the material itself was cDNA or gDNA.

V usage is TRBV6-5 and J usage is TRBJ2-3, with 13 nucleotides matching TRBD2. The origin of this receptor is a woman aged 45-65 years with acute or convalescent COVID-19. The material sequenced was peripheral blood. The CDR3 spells CASRGTSGVVVKYF. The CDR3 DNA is TGTGCCAGCAGGGGGACTAGCGGGGTGGTAGTCAAGTATTTT.